The rows below give T cell receptor beta chains drawn from one sample of a study of blood T cell repertoires in COVID-19. Clones were sequenced by immunoSEQ multiplex PCR, and TCRdb holds only the in-frame ones, with some missing. The data hold roughly 250,000 clones, with about four fifths observed a single time. Material for sequencing was peripheral blood. These receptors all stem from a woman in her seventies with acute or convalescent COVID-19. Both conserved end residues are part of each CDR3. Each record gives: CDR3 protein, CDR3 DNA, V gene, J gene, D gene, clone size. The D gene is left open where the match is weak. Clone size is stated in some rows and not others, as once, few, many or a class when expanded.

CASSLIQQSFNTEAFF	TGTGCCAGCAGCTTGATACAACAGTCTTTCAACACTGAAGCTTTCTTT	TRBV5-6	TRBJ1-1	-	-
CASRGTVNYGYTF	TGTGCCAGCAGGGGGACAGTAAACTATGGCTACACCTTC	TRBV5-6	TRBJ1-2	TRBD1	-
CASSSTGREQYF	TGTGCCAGCAGCTCGACAGGGAGGGAGCAGTACTTC	TRBV7-8	TRBJ2-7	-	-
CASQGEDTGELFF	TGTGCCAGCCAGGGGGAGGACACCGGGGAGCTGTTTTTT	TRBV7-9	TRBJ2-2	-	-
CASSVTDRGLSQYF	TGTGCCAGCAGCGTAACAGACAGGGGGTTAAGCCAGTACTTC	TRBV9	TRBJ2-5	TRBD1	-
CATSRDKVRHEQFF	TGTGCCACCAGCAGAGATAAGGTGAGGCATGAGCAGTTCTTC	TRBV15	TRBJ2-1	-	-
CASSLEPPYGYTF	TGCGCCAGCAGCTTGGAGCCCCCCTATGGCTACACCTTC	TRBV5-1	TRBJ1-2	-	-
CASSSGLSVSGNTIYF	TGTGCCAGCAGTTCCGGACTTTCAGTCTCTGGAAACACCATATATTTT	TRBV6-2/TRBV6-3	TRBJ1-3	-	-
CSVSQTEQYF	TGCAGCGTTTCACAGACCGAGCAGTACTTC	TRBV29-1	TRBJ2-7	-	-
CASRVNEQYF	TGCGCCAGCCGGGTTAACGAGCAGTACTTC	TRBV10-1	TRBJ2-7	-	-
CASRPGTQYF	TGTGCCAGCAGACCAGGGACCCAGTACTTC	TRBV21-1	TRBJ2-5	-	-
CASSLVPSGLGNNEQFF	TGTGCCAGCAGCTTAGTCCCCTCGGGACTGGGAAACAATGAGCAGTTCTTC	TRBV11-2	TRBJ2-1	-	-
CASSLGLKAFF	TGTGCCAGCAGTTTGGGCCTTAAAGCTTTCTTT	TRBV12-3/TRBV12-4	TRBJ1-1	-	-
CASSLIGGLSEAFF	TGCGCCAGCAGCTTGATAGGGGGCTTATCTGAAGCTTTCTTT	TRBV5-1	TRBJ1-1	TRBD1	-
CASSQDSRGHQPQHF	TGTGCCAGCAGCCAAGATAGCAGGGGTCATCAGCCCCAGCATTTT	TRBV3-1/TRBV3-2	TRBJ1-5	-	few
CASSLVTLETQYF	TGTGCCAGCAGCTTAGTGACTTTGGAGACCCAGTACTTC	TRBV11-2	TRBJ2-5	-	-
CASSLVQALGGNTIYF	TGTGCCAGCAGCTTAGTCCAGGCCCTCGGAGGAAACACCATATATTTT	TRBV7-2	TRBJ1-3	-	-
CASSFQVHQPQHF	TGTGCCAGCAGTTTCCAGGTGCATCAGCCCCAGCATTTT	TRBV12-3/TRBV12-4	TRBJ1-5	-	-
CASKHRDNQPQHF	TGTGCCAGTAAACACAGGGATAATCAGCCCCAGCATTTT	TRBV19	TRBJ1-5	-	-
CASSLGWVGGRNSGNTIYF	TGTGCCAGCAGTTTGGGTTGGGTAGGGGGCCGAAACTCTGGAAACACCATATATTTT	TRBV28	TRBJ1-3	TRBD1	-
CASSQGRYSGNTIYF	TGCGCCAGCAGCCAAGGTCGGTACTCTGGAAACACCATATATTTT	TRBV4-3	TRBJ1-3	-	-
CASNSPGVTEAFF	TGTGCCAGCAATTCACCGGGAGTCACTGAAGCTTTCTTT	TRBV2	TRBJ1-1	-	-
CASSSGTGRGYTF	TGCGCCAGCAGCTCCGGGACAGGGAGAGGCTACACCTTC	TRBV5-1	TRBJ1-2	TRBD1	few
CATSAPPNTGELFF	TGTGCCACCAGTGCCCCTCCGAACACCGGGGAGCTGTTTTTT	TRBV24-1	TRBJ2-2	-	-
CASSEYRAKETQYF	TGTGCCAGCAGTGAATACAGGGCAAAAGAGACCCAGTACTTC	TRBV25-1	TRBJ2-5	-	once
CASSQDLEGGPYQETQYF	TGTGCCAGCAGCCAAGATCTAGAAGGGGGCCCGTACCAAGAGACCCAGTACTTC	TRBV4-2	TRBJ2-5	TRBD1	-
CASSQDFRNTEAFF	TGTGCCAGCAGCCAAGATTTTAGGAACACTGAAGCTTTCTTT	TRBV4-2	TRBJ1-1	-	-
CSAPTVNIQYF	TGCAGTGCCCCGACAGTGAACATTCAGTACTTC	TRBV20-1	TRBJ2-4	-	-
CASSLVGVSNTGELFF	TGTGCCAGCAGCTTAGTAGGGGTTTCGAACACCGGGGAGCTGTTTTTT	TRBV7-2	TRBJ2-2	-	-
CASSEPSGGAATQYF	TGTGCCAGCAGTGAACCTAGCGGGGGCGCCGCAACGCAGTATTTT	TRBV25-1	TRBJ2-3	TRBD2	-
CSVVLGNYGYTF	TGCAGCGTTGTACTAGGGAACTATGGCTACACCTTC	TRBV29-1	TRBJ1-2	-	once
CASSQVGSETEAFF	TGTGCCAGCAGCCAAGTAGGATCGGAGACTGAAGCTTTCTTT	TRBV3-1/TRBV3-2	TRBJ1-1	-	few
CASRTTGATNEKLFF	TGTGCCAGTAGGACGACAGGGGCAACTAATGAAAAACTGTTTTTT	TRBV19	TRBJ1-4	TRBD1	-
CASSRDSNYGYTF	TGCGCCAGCAGCCGGGACAGTAACTATGGCTACACCTTC	TRBV5-1	TRBJ1-2	TRBD1	-
CASRLRVGYQETQYF	TGCGCCAGCAGGCTGAGGGTGGGTTACCAAGAGACCCAGTACTTC	TRBV5-1	TRBJ2-5	-	once
CASSQEETVNTEAFF	TGTGCCAGCAGCCAAGAAGAGACAGTGAACACTGAAGCTTTCTTT	TRBV4-2	TRBJ1-1	-	-
CASSLSGNYGYTF	TGTGCCAGCAGCTTATCAGGGAACTATGGCTACACCTTC	TRBV2	TRBJ1-2	-	-
CASSYSGDRAGNTIYF	TGTGCCAGCAGTTACTCGGGGGACAGGGCTGGAAACACCATATATTTT	TRBV6-5	TRBJ1-3	TRBD1	-
CASRTGSRTTSYNEQFF	TGTGCCAGCAGAACAGGGTCAAGAACAACCTCCTACAATGAGCAGTTCTTC	TRBV27	TRBJ2-1	-	-
CASSSGGPGAVSGNTIYF	TGTGCCAGCAGCTCAGGGGGCCCGGGGGCAGTCTCTGGAAACACCATATATTTT	TRBV7-8	TRBJ1-3	TRBD1	once
CASSFGLWEKLFF	TGTGCCAGCAGCTTTGGGCTTTGGGAAAAACTGTTTTTT	TRBV7-9	TRBJ1-4	-	-
CASSLGRSRGWGTDTQYF	TGTGCCAGCAGCTTGGGGCGTTCGCGGGGGTGGGGCACAGATACGCAGTATTTT	TRBV5-4	TRBJ2-3	TRBD2	-
CASSDAQGVPGELFF	TGTGCCAGCAGTGACGCGCAGGGGGTGCCCGGGGAGCTGTTTTTT	TRBV9	TRBJ2-2	TRBD1	-
CASSLAGEVTGELFF	TGTGCCAGCAGCTTAGCAGGAGAGGTCACCGGGGAGCTGTTTTTT	TRBV7-7	TRBJ2-2	-	once
CASTTTGSPFLEQYF	TGTGCCAGCACAACAACAGGGAGCCCCTTCCTGGAGCAGTACTTC	TRBV7-9	TRBJ2-7	-	-
CASSPGVVPSPGELFF	TGTGCCAGCTCACCAGGAGTAGTACCCAGCCCCGGGGAGCTGTTTTTT	TRBV18	TRBJ2-2	-	-
CASSLGAGEETQYF	TGTGCCAGCAGCTTGGGGGCAGGGGAAGAGACCCAGTACTTC	TRBV7-9	TRBJ2-5	-	-
CASSLLSVRGEQYF	TGTGCCAGCAGCTTACTAAGTGTGCGAGGCGAGCAGTACTTC	TRBV7-8	TRBJ2-7	-	-
CASWVESVNTEAFF	TGTGCCAGCTGGGTGGAGTCCGTGAACACTGAAGCTTTCTTT	TRBV5-6	TRBJ1-1	-	-
CASSSEPGRSESFF	TGTGCCAGCAGCTCAGAACCAGGGCGGAGCGAATCTTTCTTT	TRBV7-9	TRBJ1-1	-	-
CASSLAITDYGYTF	TGTGCCAGCAGCTTAGCGATCACGGACTATGGCTACACCTTC	TRBV7-2	TRBJ1-2	-	-
CAWSGGQRSGSYNSPLHF	TGTGCCTGGAGTGGGGGACAGCGGTCGGGCTCCTATAATTCACCCCTCCACTTT	TRBV30	TRBJ1-6	TRBD1	few
CATSARQLSSGNTIYF	TGTGCCACCAGCGCCCGACAGTTAAGCTCTGGAAACACCATATATTTT	TRBV15	TRBJ1-3	-	-
CASGRDRVGYGYTF	TGCGCCAGCGGCCGGGACAGGGTGGGATATGGCTACACCTTC	TRBV5-1	TRBJ1-2	TRBD1	-
CASSVVTASNTGELFF	TGTGCCAGCAGCGTAGTTACAGCTTCGAACACCGGGGAGCTGTTTTTT	TRBV9	TRBJ2-2	-	once
CASSLIIRRQGGSQPQHF	TGTGCCAGCAGTTTGATTATCCGGCGACAGGGTGGTAGTCAGCCCCAGCATTTT	TRBV28	TRBJ1-5	TRBD1	-
CASSSSGGASYEQYF	TGTGCCAGCAGCTCTAGCGGGGGGGCTTCCTACGAGCAGTACTTC	TRBV7-2	TRBJ2-7	TRBD2	-
CASRLSGGETQYF	TGTGCCAGTCGACTTAGCGGGGGAGAGACCCAGTACTTC	TRBV12-3/TRBV12-4	TRBJ2-5	TRBD2	-
CATRPSGTAYGYTF	TGTGCCACCAGACCCTCCGGGACAGCTTATGGCTACACCTTC	TRBV24-1	TRBJ1-2	TRBD1	-